This T cell receptor beta chain emerged from a study of metastatic and nonmetastatic thyroid tumors. About the research overall: Comparative analysis of repertoires was undertaken across blood and tumor or nodule tissue obtained from malignant and benign thyroid patients. Whole-study results and caveats: It was reported that TCR beta diversity was significantly higher in malignant thyroid tumors than benign nodules, in blood and tumor.

Every patient was untreated before thyroid surgery. TCRdb re-called the PCR reads via MiXCR. The sample records roughly 71,000 clones, around 18% being singletons. This clone was seen at least ten times. Its antigen is not known. Germline V gene lookup returns CDR1 MNHNS and CDR2 SASEGT. The V gene end was trimmed by 7 bases and the J gene end by 2 bases; junction bases not matched to a gene: 7. The CDR3 covers 14 residues. The source material was blood. V gene TRBV6-1 combines with J gene TRBJ1-2; TRBD1 matches 7 bases. The TCR was taken from a female donor with papillary thyroid cancer or a benign thyroid nodule (not recorded which). Some clones in this sample may be carry-over from other donors' samples. The CDR3 DNA is TGTGCCAGCAACCGACAGGGAGGCAACTATGGCTACACCTTC. It codes for CASNRQGGNYGYTF.